The 22 T cell receptor beta chains listed next were all sequenced from one sample in a study of breast tumors, draining lymph nodes, adjacent tissues. TCRdb passed the multiplex PCR reads through MiXCR, listing each CDR3 protein once. The table shows approximately 10,000 distinct CDR3 sequences, with approximately 50% occurring only once. Sequencing input: breast tumor tissue. Receptors were obtained from a female donor with breast cancer. Some clones in this sample may be carry-over from other donors' samples.

V usage is TRBV5-6 and J usage is TRBJ2-6; a possible D gene is TRBD1 (5 bases). Germline V CDR1 and CDR2: SGHDT, YYEEEE. Trimming stripped 0 bases from V and 1 base from J, with 5 bases between. CDR3 length equals 15 residues. This CDR3 is CASSLEGSGANVLTF. CDR3 coding DNA: TGTGCCAGCAGCTTGGAGGGGTCTGGGGCCAACGTCCTGACTTTC.

This chain joins TRBV5-5 and TRBJ1-2; D uncertain. V gave up 6 bases and J gave up 8 bases, with 23 bases separating them. This CDR3 comprises 15 residues. CDR1 and CDR2 (germline): SGHKS, YYEKEE (reference sequence). For the CDR3, the DNA is TGTGCCAGCACTCAAACCTTTCTTGGTAGTAAGGGCTACACCTTC. Amino acids: CASTQTFLGSKGYTF.

The chain joins TRBV7-9 to TRBJ2-7; the D gene is possibly TRBD1 (6 bases). CDR3 size: 16 residues. Germline V gene sequence: CDR1 SEHNR, CDR2 FQNEAQ (reference sequence). V shed 5 bases and J shed 0 bases, with 17 bases lying between them. As DNA, the CDR3 is TGTGCCAGCAGCCACCCGCTCCGGGACAACTCCTACGAGCAGTACTTC. Encoded protein: CASSHPLRDNSYEQYF. The variable domain in full, completed from reference TRBV7-9 and TRBJ2-7, reads DTGVSQNPRHKITKRGQNVTFRCDPISEHNRLYWYRQTLGQGPEFLTYFQNEAQLEKSRLLSDRFSAERPKGSFSTLEIQRTEQGDSAMYLCASSHPLRDNSYEQYFGPGTRLTVT.

This rearrangement joins TRBV29-1 to TRBJ1-2, with 9 bases matching TRBD1. CDR1 and CDR2 from the germline V gene are SQVTM and ANQGSEA. This CDR3 spans 11 amino acids. The junction had 2 bases not matched to a gene; V was cut back by 7 bases and J by 5 bases. Written as DNA, the CDR3 is TGCAGCGCTGGGACAGGGTATGGCTACACCTTC. Translation: CSAGTGYGYTF.

This chain joins TRBV7-2 and TRBJ2-7; D may be TRBD2 (7 bases). This CDR3 comprises 15 residues. Deletions cut 4 bases from V and 4 bases from J, with 17 bases between. Looked up from germline, CDR1 is SGHTA and CDR2 is FQGNSA. CDR3 sequence: CASSWVRGGNYEQYV. The CDR3, as DNA: TGTGCCAGCAGCTGGGTCCGCGGGGGCAATTACGAGCAGTACGTC.

The V gene is TRBV19, the J gene TRBJ2-1; the D is unclear. CDR1 and CDR2 (germline): LNHDA, SQIVND (reference sequence). V was pared by 10 bases and J by 2 bases, with 9 bases between. CDR3 length: 12 amino acids. CDR3 amino acids: CATGFPYNEQFF. The CDR3 DNA is TGTGCCACCGGCTTCCCCTACAATGAGCAGTTCTTC. Variable domain in full (rest from reference TRBV19 and TRBJ2-1): DGGITQSPKYLFRKEGQNVTLSCEQNLNHDAMYWYRQDPGQGLRLIYYSQIVNDFQKGDIAEGYSVSREKKESFPLTVTSAQKNPTAFYLCATGFPYNEQFFGPGTRLTVL.

In its sample, this clonotype is medium-sized (0.01 to 0.1%). V gene TRBV6-1 combines with J gene TRBJ1-1; no firm D call. CDR3 length equals 17 residues. Trimming took off 2 bases at V and 4 bases at J, with 20 bases between the two ends. CDR1 MNHNS and CDR2 SASEGT come from the germline V gene. DNA of the CDR3: TGTGCCAGCAGTGAACTGGGCGGCCTCGGTCCGGGCACTGAAGCTTTCTTT. The encoded protein is CASSELGGLGPGTEAFF.

This rearrangement joins TRBV7-3 to TRBJ2-1, with 7 bases matching TRBD1. The ends lost 3 bases at V and 1 base at J; junction bases unmatched: 3. The CDR3 spans 15 residues. Germline V CDR1 and CDR2: SGHTA, FQGTGA. CDR3 residues: CASSFRQGSYNEQFF. The CDR3 region has the DNA TGTGCCAGCAGCTTTCGACAGGGTTCCTACAATGAGCAGTTCTTC.

The genes are TRBV11-2 and TRBJ2-7; D not resolved. The germline gives CDR1 SGHAT, CDR2 FQNNGV. V lost 0 bases, J lost 3 bases, and 6 bases lay in between. The CDR3 extends over 13 amino acids. The CDR3 here is CASSLDSGYEQYF. CDR3 nucleotides: TGTGCCAGCAGCTTAGATAGTGGCTACGAGCAGTACTTC.

A note on this clonotype: A much more abundant neighbour one base away suggests this may be a read error. V is TRBV6-1 and J is TRBJ1-1, with 10 bases identical to TRBD1. This CDR3 has 16 amino acids. Germline-derived CDR1 and CDR2 are MNHNS and SASEGT. CDR3 coding DNA: TGTGCCGGCAGGGCGACAGGGGGCTTGTTGAAGACTGAAGCTTTCTTT. This translates into CAGRATGGLLKTEAFF.

This clonotype was seen ten or more times. This chain joins TRBV7-3 and TRBJ2-1; D not resolved. The V and J ends lost 1 base and 10 bases respectively, with 11 bases between them. Germline CDR1 and CDR2: SGHTA and FQGTGA. The CDR3 has 13 amino acids. The CDR3 region is CASSLKASYEQFF. In DNA, the CDR3 is TGTGCCAGCAGCTTAAAGGCGTCATACGAGCAGTTCTTC.

This clonotype was counted at least ten times. The chain is built from TRBV19 and TRBJ2-7, with a weak D call TRBD1 (5 bases). Trimming left V 1 base short and J 0 bases short, with 13 bases between. The CDR3 totals 16 residues. Germline assignment: CDR1 LNHDA and CDR2 SQIVND (reference sequence). Written as DNA, the CDR3 is TGTGCCAGTAGTATAGGAGGCAGGGCCGGCTCCTACGAGCAGTACTTC. Translation gives CASSIGGRAGSYEQYF.

This clonotype was recorded many times. Being one base from a much bigger clone, this may be a read error. This chain uses TRBV5-5 with TRBJ1-6; weak D call: TRBD1 (5 bases). The germline CDR1 and CDR2 sequences are SGHKS and YYEKEE (reference sequence). Trimming cost V 4 bases and J 6 bases, with 11 bases left between them. The CDR3 has 14 amino acids. This CDR3 is CASSQGPSNSPLHF. The CDR3 DNA sequence: TGTGCCAGCAGCCAGGGACCGTCTAATTCACCCCTCCACTTT.

DNA of the CDR3: TGTGCCAGCAGCTTCACGGCGCTGGGGTATAATTCACCCCTCCACTTT. Translating it yields CASSFTALGYNSPLHF. The chain links TRBV7-2 to TRBJ1-6, with unresolved D. The germline gives CDR1 SGHTA, CDR2 FQGNSA. V was cut by 3 bases and J by 4 bases, with 13 bases left in between. The CDR3 runs to 16 residues.

This chain links TRBV6-2 or TRBV6-3 with TRBJ1-2; TRBD1 matches 10 bases. With 2 bases clipped from V and 8 bases from J, the junction kept 8 bases outside the gene matches. The CDR3 is 15 amino acids. Germline lookup yields CDR1 MNHEY and CDR2 SVGEGT. The CDR3 here is CASSYGGQGTKGYTF. Here the CDR3 DNA reads TGTGCCAGCAGTTACGGGGGACAGGGGACGAAGGGCTACACCTTC.

This clonotype occurred many times. The V gene is TRBV20-1, the J gene TRBJ1-4; 10 nucleotides align to TRBD1. The CDR3 runs to 14 residues. With 5 bases clipped from V and 8 bases from J, the junction kept 8 bases outside the gene matches. The germline V gene encodes CDR1 DFQATT and CDR2 SNEGSKA (reference sequence). The CDR3 loop is CSASPGTGDEKLFF. DNA of the CDR3: TGCAGTGCTTCTCCCGGGACAGGGGACGAAAAACTGTTTTTT.

This clonotype has ten or more counts. A read error may produce the germline difference seen at one junction end. This chain links TRBV20-1 with TRBJ1-6; 9 bases fit TRBD1. The CDR3 is 16 residues long. Germline-derived CDR1 and CDR2 are DFQATT and SNEGSKA (reference sequence). CDR3 residues: CSARPGTGFSNSPLHF. DNA for the CDR3: TGCAGTGCTAGGCCCGGGACAGGGTTTTCAAATTCGCCCCTCCACTTT.

The rearrangement joins TRBV19 to TRBJ2-7; D unresolved. Germline CDR1 is LNHDA and CDR2 is SQIVND (reference sequence). The CDR3 extends over 13 amino acids. Between the trimmed V and J ends, which lost 1 base and 4 bases, there was a span of 8 bases. The CDR3 loop reads CASSIGADYEQYF. CDR3 nucleotides: TGTGCCAGTAGTATAGGAGCAGATTACGAGCAGTACTTC. Using reference TRBV19 and TRBJ2-7 for the parts outside the CDR3, the full variable domain is DGGITQSPKYLFRKEGQNVTLSCEQNLNHDAMYWYRQDPGQGLRLIYYSQIVNDFQKGDIAEGYSVSREKKESFPLTVTSAQKNPTAFYLCASSIGADYEQYFGPGTRLTVT.

The chain couples TRBV12-3 or TRBV12-4 to TRBJ2-1; D assignment may be TRBD1 or TRBD2 (5 bases each). The CDR3 runs 13 residues. The V and J ends lost 9 bases and 7 bases respectively, with 16 bases between them. The CDR3 loop is CASGGNSYNEQFF. Here the CDR3 DNA reads TGTGCCAGTGGGGGAAACTCGTATAATGAGCAGTTCTTC.

This clonotype is medium-sized by share. The chain combines TRBV3-1 with TRBJ1-6; 7 bases match TRBD1. The germline V gene encodes CDR1 LGHDT and CDR2 YNNKEL (reference sequence). V lost 4 bases, J lost 10 bases, and 10 bases stayed unmatched. The CDR3 extends over 15 amino acids. The DNA for the CDR3 is TGTGCCAGCAGCCGGTTAAAGACAGGGAACTCACCCCTCCACTTT. This sequence encodes CASSRLKTGNSPLHF.

The V call is TRBV7-6, the J call TRBJ1-2; 10 positions match TRBD1. CDR1 and CDR2 from the germline V gene are SGHVS and FNYEAQ. The CDR3 spans 16 residues. V lost 7 bases and J lost 4; bases outside the gene matches: 12. As DNA, the CDR3 is TGTGCCAGCATTAAAATTCGGGACAGGGGAAGCTATGGCTACACCTTC. This sequence encodes CASIKIRDRGSYGYTF.

This clonotype was detected only a few times. The chain combines TRBV7-3 with TRBJ2-3; 8 bases fit TRBD2. The CDR3 runs to 15 residues. Germline trimming cut 4 bases from V and 4 bases from J; bases unmatched to any gene: 7. From germline, CDR1 is SGHTA and CDR2 FQGTGA. This chain's CDR3 is CASSSLAGLADTQYF. The CDR3 coding sequence is TGTGCCAGCAGCTCCTTAGCGGGATTAGCAGATACGCAGTATTTT.